Included here is one T cell receptor (beta chain) sequence, with context. What it recognizes is unknown. This entry comes from a study of OX40 agonist ivuxolimab in advanced cancers. Study context: Dose-escalation patients had hepatocellular carcinoma, melanoma, renal cell or head and neck cancer. Previous treatment with anti-PD-1, anti-PD-L1 or anti-CTLA-4 therapy was allowed; 40% had received some.

Findings of the study overall: Expanded clones were, on average, more numerous in CD8+ T cells than in CD4+.

This CDR3 spans 13 amino acids. CDR1 and CDR2 (germline): KGHSH, LQKENI. The ends were cut back, 6 bases at V and 0 bases at J, with 8 bases in the middle. Profiling relied on immunoSEQ multiplex PCR, and the TCRdb table lists in-frame clones only, not all of them. The table records about 79,000 clones, 90% of them present only once. The rearrangement links TRBV18 to TRBJ1-1; D is perhaps TRBD1 (5 bases). This material consisted of CD4+ or CD8+ T cells sorted from blood, taken in a trial of the OX40 agonist ivuxolimab. This receptor was taken from an adult with an advanced solid tumor such as melanoma, head and neck, liver or kidney cancer. CDR3 protein: CASSQGVNTEAFF. The CDR3 DNA reads TGTGCCAGCTCCCAAGGGGTGAACACTGAAGCTTTCTTT. The full variable domain, its missing parts supplied by reference TRBV18 and TRBJ1-1, is NAGVMQNPRHLVRRRGQEARLRCSPMKGHSHVYWYRQLPEEGLKFMVYLQKENIIDESGMPKERFSAEFPKEGPSILRIQQVVRGDSAAYFCASSQGVNTEAFFGQGTRLTVV.